One TCR beta chain is described in this entry. The antigen remains unidentified. Via MiXCR, TCRdb re-called the RT-PCR reads, giving one row per CDR3 protein. The table includes about 780,000 distinct CDR3 sequences, approximately 17% detected once. Germline V gene sequence: CDR1 SQVTM, CDR2 ANQGSEA. V lost 2 bases to trimming and J lost 0 bases, with 16 bases between them. The CDR3 totals 16 residues. This entry belongs to a study of response to subunit inactivated influenza vaccine. Study findings and constraints: A suggestion made by the authors is that each seasonal influenza vaccination recruits few new T cells.

Specimen: PBMCs from blood, collected roughly 5 days after vaccination. V gene TRBV29-1 combines with J gene TRBJ2-5, with TRBD1 as a possible D gene (5 bases). The clonotype was recovered from a man over 45 who received an inactivated influenza vaccine. The CDR3 DNA reads as TGCAGCGTTGAATGGGGCAACTACCAGTACCAAGAGACCCAGTACTTC. The encoded protein is CSVEWGNYQYQETQYF.